The text below deals with one TCR beta chain. Its specific antigen is unknown. It has no much larger one-base neighbor in the sample; base qualities were not kept. These data are taken from a study of immune evolution from preneoplasia to lung adenocarcinoma (dated by TCRdb to about 2021). General notes on the study: HLA loss of heterozygosity was found in more than 5.5% of AIS, roughly 16% of MIA and roughly 31% of ADC lesions, and in no AAH lesions. The study used immune gene expression, TCR sequencing and multiplex immunofluorescence to profile the immune contexture of lung adenocarcinoma precursors and invasive adenocarcinoma. Resected precursor lesions (AAH, AIS, MIA) and invasive adenocarcinomas were compared against paired morphologically normal lung tissue. The sample size was set by how many specimens were available, not by a prior power calculation. The immune data were integrated with whole exome sequencing and methylation data obtained from the same cohort of nodules. In total, the cohort included some 55 patients with pulmonary nodules, all of whom underwent surgical resection. The TCR sequencing data were obtained from 51 patients. According to the study, over a hundred samples were used for TCR sequencing. POLYSOLVER was used to infer Class I HLA alleles from exome data, while LOHHLA was used to detect allele-specific HLA loss.

The immunoSEQ hsTCRbeta Kit was used to sequence TCR beta CDR3 regions from DNA. As for how the authors treated the data: The ImmunoSEQ Analyzer was used to analyse the TCR sequencing data. T cell clonality was calculated on productive rearrangements as 1 minus Pielou's evenness. To measure T cell diversity, the inverse Simpson index was applied to productive templates. T cell density was defined as TCR beta template counts normalized to usable DNA, with usable DNA estimated by amplification and sequencing of housekeeping genes. TCR metrics were compared across histologic stages using two-sided Kruskal-Wallis tests. TCRdb obtained this table from immuneACCESS and retained in-frame rearrangements with V and J assigned. These tables miss some clones; where compared with another copy, unresolved V genes account for less than half of the shortfall, and the remainder is unexplained. Clone size and V and J calls were adopted from that table, with D and trimming inferred from the DNA. The sample includes nearly 5,500 clones, with about 86% observed a single time. 3.3% of the sample belongs to the ten largest clones.

Study-wide conclusions, independent of this receptor: Normal lung had the highest top T cell clone frequencies, and these frequencies appeared to fall progressively from AAH through AIS, MIA and invasive adenocarcinoma. Because every patient came from Japan and China, how well the results apply to Western populations was uncertain. Clonality was highest in normal lung, while later-stage lesions appeared to show lower clonality but higher T cell density and diversity. KRAS-mutant nodules showed the highest T cell clonality compared with EGFR-mutant or double wild-type lesions. Findings were based on association rather than direct causation; larger cohorts with long-term follow-up and longitudinal biopsies were deemed needed.

V gives up 5 bases and J gives up 8 bases, and the segment between their germline ends measures 19 bases. The CDR1 and CDR2 encoded by the germline V gene are SGDLS and YYNGEE. Counted from cysteine to phenylalanine, this CDR3 has 15 amino acids. Only the CDR3 part of the read is kept: 45 bases, read in frame from the first base. Between about 2014 and 2018, the patients underwent resection in either Japan or China. Histologic diagnosis of each case was confirmed independently by two lung cancer pathologists on H&E slides. For nucleic acid extraction, premalignant or tumor cells were enriched by macro-dissection following pathologic assessment. DNA was isolated from FFPE tissue using the AllPrep DNA/RNA FFPE Kit.

The sample comprised FFPE invasive lung adenocarcinoma tissue. The sample's cell subset or site, from its label and the paper: frankly invasive lung adenocarcinoma (ADC). The V and J segments used are TRBV9 and TRBJ1-4; the D gene remains uncertain. The TCR was taken from a person aged 50-75 years with lung adenocarcinoma. The DNA sequence is as follows: TGTGCCAGCAGTCTCACGCCCGAGATAAGAGAAAAACTGTTTTTT. Protein translation: CASSLTPEIREKLFF.